The present entry profiles one TCR beta chain with its context. This clonotype occurred a few times. No cognate antigen has been identified for it. No clone much larger than this one lies a single base away; base qualities are absent. CDR3 length: 14 amino acids, cysteine to phenylalanine. This entry keeps only the CDR3 DNA: 42 bases, framed from base 1. In the germline V gene, CDR1 corresponds to SQVTM and CDR2 to ANQGSEA. Between the V and J ends, shortened by 4 bases and 0 bases respectively, the junction contains 9 bases. Libraries were built with RT-PCR. The sample was run on an Illumina HiSeq 2500. Starting from the raw public reads, TCRdb applied fastp trimming at Q25, assembled clones with MiXCR and retained in-frame beta chains. Each entry merges the rows of one CDR3 protein and shows their most common DNA and genes. The sample contains some 540,000 distinct CDR3 sequences, approximately 22% of them found a single time. 2.5% to 3.5% of the sample is held by the ten biggest clonotypes.

The data are from a study of response to subunit inactivated influenza vaccine (dated by TCRdb to 2016 to 2018). The study in broad terms: Deep quantitative profiling of the T cell receptor repertoire was used in the study to follow responses to a trivalent subunit inactivated influenza vaccine. What the work shows at the level of the full study, not this receptor alone: The authors suggested that each seasonal influenza vaccination may recruit only a limited number of new T cells.

These data also featured in a second study, about T cells expressing NK-cell markers. From the second report: 5'RACE template switching, by which a universal primer site and unique molecular identifiers were added, was used to make TCR beta cDNA libraries. TCR beta-chain repertoires were profiled in sorted CD3+CD56+NKG2C+, CD3+CD56+NKG2C- and CD3+CD56-NKG2C+ T-cell subsets from fewer than 10 donors. Of the eight sequenced donors, seven were found to be HCMV-seropositive and one was found to be HCMV-seronegative. To restrict sorting to alphabetaTCR-expressing T cells, an anti-gammadeltaTCR antibody was added in several experiments. For about 6 donors, the dominant CD3+CD56+NKG2C+ clonotypes were among the top 10 CD8+ clonotypes and accounted for about 1.0-8% of CD8+ T cells. Those dominant clonotypes were again the most abundant among CD3+CD56-NKG2C+ cells in a handful of donors, at about 25-60.1%. It remained unclear whether the expanded NKG2C-expressing T cell clones were specific for HCMV antigens. All eight donors whose samples were sequenced were randomly selected healthy volunteers, three of them men and five women. To determine HCMV serostatus, a commercial ELISA kit was used to detect HCMV-specific IgG in serum. Ficoll density gradient centrifugation was used to isolate peripheral blood mononuclear cells from blood. CD4+ and CD8+ T cells were isolated from PBMC by magnetic immunoseparation with Miltenyi isolation kits. cDNA synthesis was primed from the TCR beta constant segment, followed by two successive PCR amplification steps. The libraries were sequenced on Illumina HiSeq 2000/2500, MiSeq or NextSeq, producing 2 x 150 bp reads. MIGEC handled demultiplexing of the reads and grouping by UMI, while MiTCR was used to assemble and quantify clonotypes. Only TCR cDNA sequences supported by at least two reads were kept to exclude erroneous sequences. The tcR package was used for downstream repertoire analysis, and clonotypes were matched across fractions by CDR3 nucleotide sequence plus V segment. VDJmatch was used to annotate antigen specificity against VDJdb, with one amino acid substitution allowed in CDR3.

The clonotype originates from a man aged 50-60 years who received an inactivated influenza vaccine. Donor details come from another sample of the same person, matched by shared clones. This receptor chain uses TRBV29-1 and TRBJ2-2; no D gene call is confident. Specimen: CD4+ T cells sorted from PBMCs, collected roughly 12 days after vaccination. The CDR3 amino acid sequence is: CSVVGPANTGELFF. At the DNA level, the sequence is TGCAGCGTTGTGGGCCCAGCGAACACCGGGGAGCTGTTTTTT.